The present T cell receptor beta chain was sequenced within a study of identical twins. This clonotype was recorded a few times. The antigen is unknown. From germline, CDR1 is SGHRS and CDR2 YFSETQ. V shed 4 bases and J 5 bases; nucleotides not matched to a gene: 3. This CDR3 is built from 15 residues. TCRdb itself ran the 5' RACE reads through MiXCR, one entry per CDR3 protein. The sample comprises about 530,000 distinct CDR3 sequences, roughly 15% of which are singletons, and roughly 0.42% rests with the top ten. Study conclusions and caveats: Among monozygotic twins, out-of-frame TCR alpha sharing exceeded what models predicted.

The same specimen was also included in a second study, on yellow fever vaccine responses in identical twins.

The source is a woman aged 18-29 years in good health. Sequenced input: CD4+ T cells sorted from blood. The chain recombines TRBV5-1 with TRBJ1-6; the match to TRBD1 covers 10 bases. CDR3: CASSDRGQDNSPLHF. CDR3 nucleotides: TGCGCCAGCAGCGACAGGGGGCAGGATAATTCACCCCTCCACTTT.